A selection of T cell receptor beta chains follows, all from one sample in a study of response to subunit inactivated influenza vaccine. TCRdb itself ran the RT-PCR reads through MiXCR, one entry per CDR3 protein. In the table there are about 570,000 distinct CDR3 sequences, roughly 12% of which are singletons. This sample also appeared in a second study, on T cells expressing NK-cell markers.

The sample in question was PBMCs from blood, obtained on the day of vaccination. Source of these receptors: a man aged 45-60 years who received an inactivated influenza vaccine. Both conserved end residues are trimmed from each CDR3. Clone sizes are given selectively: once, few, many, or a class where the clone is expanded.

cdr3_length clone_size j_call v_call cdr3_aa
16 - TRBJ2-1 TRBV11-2 ASSSRLRGQGAYNEQF
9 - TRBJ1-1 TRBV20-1 SAVRNPEAF
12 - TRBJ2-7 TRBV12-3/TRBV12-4 ASSFAGEGYEQY
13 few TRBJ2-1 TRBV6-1 ASSERGDGYNEQF
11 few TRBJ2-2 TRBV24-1 ATSELDTGELF
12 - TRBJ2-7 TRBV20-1 SASGVSAVYEQY
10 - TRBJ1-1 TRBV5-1 ASSEGTDKAF
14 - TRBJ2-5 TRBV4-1 ASSQVGTQYQETQY
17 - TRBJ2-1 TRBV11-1 ASSSRPGLAGGTKNEQF
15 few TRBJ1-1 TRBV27 ASRPYPADRSYTEAF
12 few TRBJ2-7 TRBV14 ASSQVYRENEQY
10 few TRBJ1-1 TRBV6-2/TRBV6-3 ASIQGPGEAF
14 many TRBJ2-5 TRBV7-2 ASSLTAGASQETQY
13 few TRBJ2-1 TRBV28 ASSFSGTGYNEQF
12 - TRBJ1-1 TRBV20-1 SASNRGLGTEAF
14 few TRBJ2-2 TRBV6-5 ASSYFRRASTGELF
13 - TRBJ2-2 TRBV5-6 ASSLDGGRTGELF
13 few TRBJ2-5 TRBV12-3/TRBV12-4 ASTWGTANQETQY
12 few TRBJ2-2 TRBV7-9 ASSGQGTAGELF
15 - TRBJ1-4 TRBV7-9 ASSLERGRTANEKLF
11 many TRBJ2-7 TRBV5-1 ASSGGQVYEQY
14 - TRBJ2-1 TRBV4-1 ASSQEGGPSYNEQF
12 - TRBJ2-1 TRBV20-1 SASDRVDYNEQF
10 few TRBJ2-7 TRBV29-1 SAGLSSYEQY
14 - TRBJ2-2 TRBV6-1 ASSEGGGPGTGELF
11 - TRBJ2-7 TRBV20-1 SASSRAAYEQY
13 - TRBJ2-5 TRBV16 ASSKTAERHETQY
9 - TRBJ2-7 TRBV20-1 SAGDIYEQY
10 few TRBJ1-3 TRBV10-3 AIITSGNTIY
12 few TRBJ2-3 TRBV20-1 SATGTGSADTQY
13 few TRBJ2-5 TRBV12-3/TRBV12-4 ASTLLAEPQETQY
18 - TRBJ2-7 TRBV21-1 ASSRSDRTVTEPSSYEQY
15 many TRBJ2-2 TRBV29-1 SVHLPLAGANTGELF
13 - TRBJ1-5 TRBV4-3 ASSIQVGSNQPQH
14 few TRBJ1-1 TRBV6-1 ASRRQTVSMNTEAF
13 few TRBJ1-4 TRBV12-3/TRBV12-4 ASSASGLGNEKLF
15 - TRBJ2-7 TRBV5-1 ASSARDRDPFSYEQY
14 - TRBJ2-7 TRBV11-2 ASSLGPTGGFNEQY
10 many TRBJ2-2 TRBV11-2 ASSLRGGELF